Below, 6 T cell receptor beta chains from the same sample are listed, as sequenced in a study of prognosis after radiotherapy for stage I lung cancer (TCRdb year 2021). Sequencing took place on an Illumina HiSeq 3000. Two rounds of multiplex PCR on genomic DNA were used to amplify the TCR beta CDR3 region. The first PCR round used primers specific to each TRBV and TRBJ gene, with sequences filed in Chinese patent CN105087789A. In TCRdb, the public reads were trimmed at Q25 with fastp and aligned with MiXCR, with productive beta chains retained. Every distinct CDR3 protein forms one entry, paired with its most common genes and DNA. Here the sample has tens of thousands of distinct CDR3 sequences; approximately 51% occur a single time. The ten largest clones represent approximately 15% of the sample. The sample consisted of PBMCs, taken before or after stereotactic body radiation therapy (not recorded which). These receptors were taken from a donor aged 50 or older with non-small cell lung cancer.

This clonotype was counted at least ten times. The J gene is TRBJ2-3, the V gene TRBV5-1; no clear D gene. CDR1 and CDR2 from the germline V gene are SGHRS and YFSETQ. Trimming cost V 4 bases and J 1 base, with 7 bases left between them. The CDR3 totals 13 residues. The CDR3 region has the DNA TGCGCCAGCAGCCCCATTCGCACAGATACGCAGTATTTT. Amino acids: CASSPIRTDTQYF. The full variable domain, with the rest looked up from reference TRBV5-1 and TRBJ2-3, is KAGVTQTPRYLIKTRGQQVTLSCSPISGHRSVSWYQQTPGQGLQFLFEYFSETQRNKGNFPGRFSGRQFSNSRSEMNVSTLELGDSALYLCASSPIRTDTQYFGPGTRLTVL.

Relative to its sample, this clonotype is medium-sized. This sequence joins TRBV6-5 and TRBJ2-7; TRBD2 matches at 7 bases. Per germline, CDR1 MNHEY and CDR2 SVGAGI. The V and J ends lost 2 bases and 3 bases, in that order; junction bases with no gene match: 4. The CDR3 contains 14 residues. CDR3 sequence reads: CASSYGLVVYEQYF. In DNA form, the CDR3 reads TGTGCCAGCAGTTACGGACTAGTCGTCTACGAGCAGTACTTC.

This clonotype has ten or more counts. This chain connects TRBV18 to TRBJ1-1; 8 nucleotides match TRBD1. Trimming at V came to 3 bases and at J to 4 bases, leaving 4 bases not matched to a gene. Looked up from germline, CDR1 is KGHSH and CDR2 is LQKENI. This CDR3 spans 14 amino acids. The CDR3 DNA reads TGTGCCAGCTCACCGGGACAGGAGCGCACTGAAGCTTTCTTT. Its protein product is CASSPGQERTEAFF. The complete variable domain, with remaining parts taken from reference TRBV18 and TRBJ1-1, reads NAGVMQNPRHLVRRRGQEARLRCSPMKGHSHVYWYRQLPEEGLKFMVYLQKENIIDESGMPKERFSAEFPKEGPSILRIQQVVRGDSAAYFCASSPGQERTEAFFGQGTRLTVV.

This clonotype appeared many times. V is TRBV19 and J is TRBJ1-3; D gene uncertain. This CDR3 comprises 13 residues. The germline V gene has CDR1 LNHDA and CDR2 SQIVND (reference sequence). V lost 5 bases and J 11 bases, leaving 16 bases between the germline ends. The CDR3 nucleotides read TGTGCCAGTAGTTCGACCGGCTCAAAAGCCATATATTTT. It is translated as CASSSTGSKAIYF. Looking up the rest from reference TRBV19 and TRBJ1-3 gives the full variable domain: DGGITQSPKYLFRKEGQNVTLSCEQNLNHDAMYWYRQDPGQGLRLIYYSQIVNDFQKGDIAEGYSVSREKKESFPLTVTSAQKNPTAFYLCASSSTGSKAIYFGEGSWLTVV.

This clonotype was found many times. The CDR3 sequence is CASGVQFSYGYTF. The CDR3 nucleotides read TGTGCTAGTGGGGTACAGTTTTCTTATGGCTACACCTTC. The genes are TRBV12-5 and TRBJ1-2; D is uncertain. The V gene lost 6 bases and the J gene lost 5 bases, with 13 bases spanning the gap. Germline V gene lookup returns CDR1 LGHNT and CDR2 FRNRAP. The CDR3 runs 13 residues.

The chain uses TRBV4-2 and TRBJ2-7; TRBD2 might be the D (5 bases). V was trimmed by 1 base and J by 0 bases, leaving 10 bases between them. The CDR3 runs 15 residues. Germline V gene sequence: CDR1 LGHNA, CDR2 YNFKEQ. CDR3 coding DNA: TGTGCCAGCAGCCAAGTTGAGGGTGTCTCCTACGAGCAGTACTTC. Amino acids: CASSQVEGVSYEQYF.